Listed below are T cell receptor beta chains from one sample, sequenced in a study of T cell changes during pregnancy in multiple sclerosis. Sequencing was performed with immunoSEQ multiplex PCR; in TCRdb, only in-frame clones are kept and a portion is missing. Of tens of thousands of clones detected, approximately 90% appear once; the ten largest clones hold 0.9% to 0.95%. The sequencing used peripheral blood, collected before pregnancy. These receptors originate from a female donor with multiple sclerosis, enrolled in a pregnancy study. Both conserved end residues are part of each CDR3.

CDR3 length,V gene,J gene,CDR3 protein
17,TRBV5-1,TRBJ2-7,CASSFRSLGQGSYEQYF
14,TRBV1,TRBJ1-5,CTSSQDQSGSPQHF
13,TRBV18,TRBJ1-2,CASSPGGQDGYTF
15,TRBV9,TRBJ2-3,CASSVGLDSTDTQYF
12,TRBV7-9,TRBJ2-7,CASRDNSYEQYF
18,TRBV27,TRBJ2-1,CASSLPGVAGAPGNEQFF
12,TRBV10-1,TRBJ1-2,CASRRVHHGYTF
15,TRBV30,TRBJ1-5,CAWSRGEGNNQPQHF
15,TRBV7-6,TRBJ2-5,CASSVSSGGAGTQYF
16,TRBV11-2,TRBJ1-6,CASSPRRSLGSSPLHF
12,TRBV18,TRBJ1-1,CASSQGVTEAFF
14,TRBV6-1,TRBJ1-3,CASSEGGTGNTIYF
13,TRBV25-1,TRBJ1-6,CASSDSYGSPLHF
18,TRBV6-1,TRBJ2-4,CASSERRWDSLAKNIQYF
16,TRBV6-6,TRBJ2-7,CASSYSTSGLAYEQYF
15,TRBV28,TRBJ2-7,CASSDFSGLGNEQYF
10,TRBV2,TRBJ2-7,CASSEAVTYF
15,TRBV11-3,TRBJ1-5,CAVPRASWRGQPQHF
15,TRBV27,TRBJ2-2,CASSSGTSRAGELFF
16,TRBV9,TRBJ1-6,CASSSPTSSYNSPLHF
16,TRBV7-6,TRBJ2-6,CASSLDGRGGANVLTF
13,TRBV28,TRBJ1-2,CASSLDRLDGYTF
14,TRBV10-3,TRBJ1-3,CAISDGLLGNTIYF
16,TRBV9,TRBJ2-5,CASTRTSGGAGETQYF
17,TRBV27,TRBJ1-5,CASSPGTGRPANQPQHF
16,TRBV28,TRBJ1-5,CASKNGGTEAHQPQHF
17,TRBV27,TRBJ2-1,CASSLSPTSGRRNEQFF
15,TRBV6-6,TRBJ1-5,CASSYSRQGDQPQHF
18,TRBV2,TRBJ1-4,CASSPGTVSAATNEKLFF
14,TRBV19,TRBJ1-1,CASSIQGADTEAFF
15,TRBV9,TRBJ2-1,CASSVGEGTHHEQFF
15,TRBV5-1,TRBJ2-7,CASSLAPATTYEQYF
13,TRBV7-8,TRBJ1-1,CASNDRGYTEAFF
13,TRBV2,TRBJ2-3,CASSAGQTGTQYF
15,TRBV5-8,TRBJ2-2,CASSLALAGTGELFF
15,TRBV7-2,TRBJ1-2,CASSLDPGDIYGYTF
15,TRBV30,TRBJ1-3,CAWSHGQGSGNTIYF
18,TRBV29-1,TRBJ2-3,CSVADRGTSGRVTDTQYF
14,TRBV27,TRBJ2-5,CASLRAGNQETQYF
12,TRBV7-6,.,CASSLAFNEQYF